The 29 T cell receptor beta chains listed next were all sequenced from one sample in a study of T cell clonotyping in hematopoietic cell transplantation. Some clones are missing from TCRdb's copy, which holds only in-frame ones; the method was immunoSEQ multiplex PCR. The sample lists some 5,600 clones, under 90% occurring once. The source was peripheral blood mononuclear cells, collected 100 days after allogeneic stem cell transplant. These TCRs come from a male patient aged 40-55 years who had an allogeneic stem cell transplant from an unrelated donor, so the T cells may come from the graft donor. Some clones in this sample may be carry-over from other donors' samples.

This rearrangement joins TRBV7-9 to TRBJ1-1; TRBD1 is a possible D gene (6 bases). Germline V gene lookup returns CDR1 SEHNR and CDR2 FQNEAQ (reference sequence). This CDR3 has 13 amino acids. The germline V and J ends were trimmed by 3 bases and 5 bases, with 10 bases remaining between them. CDR3 nucleotide sequence: TGTGCCAGCAGCTTGGGGGGCCGGACTGAAGCTTTCTTT. It encodes CASSLGGRTEAFF.

This sequence joins TRBV10-1 and TRBJ2-3; the D call may be TRBD1 or TRBD2 (6 bases each). Trimming stripped 7 bases from V and 3 bases from J, with 14 bases between. Germline CDR1 is WNHNN and CDR2 is SYGVQD (reference sequence). The CDR3 spans 14 residues. The CDR3 DNA is TGCGCCAGCACCAACGGGGGCTTGACAGATACGCAGTATTTT. It yields the protein CASTNGGLTDTQYF.

This clone has a single count. This chain links TRBV6-5 with TRBJ1-1; D is ambiguous. The ends were cut back, 0 bases at V and 10 bases at J, with 9 bases in the middle. The germline V gene has CDR1 MNHEY and CDR2 SVGAGI. The CDR3 sequence is 12 residues long. CDR3: CASSYSGQRAFF. CDR3 coding DNA: TGTGCCAGCAGTTACTCTGGGCAGAGAGCTTTCTTT.

The chain uses TRBV6-4 and TRBJ2-3; D gene ambiguous. Deletions cut 2 bases from V and 3 bases from J, with 9 bases between. The CDR3 sequence is 14 residues long. Per germline, CDR1 MRHNA and CDR2 SNTAGT. The CDR3 loop is CASSDGRETDTQYF. The DNA for the CDR3 is TGTGCCAGCAGTGACGGGCGCGAGACAGATACGCAGTATTTT.

This clone is a singleton in its sample. The DNA for the CDR3 is TGTGCCAGCAGCCCGCTACGGGCGGTAGATAATTCACCCCTCCACTTT. Its translation: CASSPLRAVDNSPLHF. The chain recombines TRBV11-2 with TRBJ1-6; no clear D. V lost 5 bases and J lost 5, with 16 bases in between. The CDR3 totals 16 residues. The V gene's germline CDR1 is SGHAT and CDR2 FQNNGV.

The chain couples TRBV10-1 to TRBJ2-3; 7 bases align to TRBD2. This CDR3 has 15 amino acids. J lost 8 bases, V lost 8 bases, and 16 bases had no gene match. Germline V gene data show CDR1 as WNHNN and CDR2 as SYGVQD (reference sequence). In nucleotides, the CDR3 is TGCGCCAGCCAGCCGCGTCTAGCGGAAGGAGGTACGCAGTATTTT. This codes for CASQPRLAEGGTQYF.

The chain combines TRBV19 with TRBJ1-2; no reliable D call. The V end was cut by 2 bases, the J end by 2 bases, with 9 bases between. From germline, CDR1 is LNHDA and CDR2 SQIVND (reference sequence). The CDR3 totals 14 residues. Here the CDR3 DNA reads TGTGCCAGTAGTATATCAACAGCAAACTATGGCTACACCTTC. Its translation is CASSISTANYGYTF.

This clone has just a few counts. The rearrangement links TRBV30 to TRBJ2-3, with D unclear. Germline V lookup: CDR1 GTSNPN, CDR2 SVGIG (reference sequence). This CDR3 comprises 13 residues. Trimming cost V 3 bases and J 0 bases, with 7 bases left between them. This chain's CDR3 is CAWRSPSTDTQYF. DNA for the CDR3: TGTGCCTGGAGGAGTCCTAGCACAGATACGCAGTATTTT.

This chain joins TRBV13 and TRBJ2-2; D not certain. The V end was cut by 5 bases, the J end by 5 bases, with 3 bases between. Looked up from germline, CDR1 is PRHDT and CDR2 is FYEKMQ (reference sequence). The length of the CDR3 is 11 residues. The CDR3 reads CASSITGELFF. CDR3 nucleotide sequence: TGTGCCAGCAGCATTACCGGGGAGCTGTTTTTT.

The V call is TRBV28, the J call TRBJ2-7, with D perhaps matching TRBD1 (5 bases). V shed 6 bases and J shed 1 base, with 10 bases lying between them. Per germline, CDR1 MDHEN and CDR2 SYDVKM. The CDR3 extends over 13 amino acids. The chain's CDR3 is CASRSTASYEQYF. CDR3 coding DNA: TGTGCCAGCAGGTCGACAGCTTCCTACGAGCAGTACTTC. The complete variable domain, with remaining parts taken from reference TRBV28 and TRBJ2-7, reads DVKVTQSSRYLVKRTGEKVFLECVQDMDHENMFWYRQDPGLGLRLIYFSYDVKMKEKGDIPEGYSVSREKKERFSLILESASTNQTSMYLCASRSTASYEQYFGPGTRLTVT.

The gene calls are TRBV5-4 and TRBJ2-1, with D unresolved. This CDR3 has 17 residues. V was pared by 7 bases and J by 3 bases, with 23 bases between. CDR1 and CDR2 from the germline V gene are SGHNT and YYREEE (reference sequence). This chain's CDR3 is CASRPPPGQRDYNEQFF. CDR3 in DNA: TGTGCCAGCCGCCCCCCACCTGGGCAGCGCGACTACAATGAGCAGTTCTTC.

The V call is TRBV7-3, the J call TRBJ2-2, with D possibly being TRBD1 or TRBD2 (6 bases each). With 5 bases removed from V and 4 bases from J, the gap between germline ends came to 20 bases. The CDR3 length is 17 residues. The germline V gene encodes CDR1 SGHTA and CDR2 FQGTGA. The CDR3: CASSRQGGRGFTGELFF. As DNA, the CDR3 is TGTGCCAGCAGCCGACAAGGGGGGCGGGGCTTCACCGGGGAGCTGTTTTTT.

The V and J genes are TRBV30 and TRBJ1-4; the match to TRBD1 covers 7 bases. Per germline, CDR1 GTSNPN and CDR2 SVGIG (reference sequence). Trimming cost V 0 bases and J 13 bases; bases outside gene matches: 14. The CDR3 is 15 residues long. The CDR3, as DNA: TGTGCCTGGAGTGTAAAGGGGGCCAAGTCGGATGGACTGTTTTTT. Its protein is CAWSVKGAKSDGLFF.

The DNA for the CDR3 is TGTGCCAGTGATCCGGACAGGTATCAGCCCCAGCATTTT. This translates into CASDPDRYQPQHF. The chain links TRBV19 to TRBJ1-5; TRBD1 aligns across 7 bases. Germline trimming cut 8 bases from V and 5 bases from J; bases unmatched to any gene: 6. The length of the CDR3 is 13 residues. Germline V lookup: CDR1 LNHDA, CDR2 SQIVND (reference sequence).

The chain couples TRBV7-2 to TRBJ2-3, with 13 bases aligning to TRBD2. CDR3 length: 15 amino acids. The J segment lost 6 bases and the V segment lost 4 bases, leaving 4 bases of the junction unmatched. Per the germline V gene, CDR1 is SGHTA and CDR2 is FQGNSA. CDR3 nucleotide sequence: TGTGCCAGCAGCTGGGGACTAGCGGGGAGGGATACGCAGTATTTT. It yields the protein CASSWGLAGRDTQYF.

The chain links TRBV30 to TRBJ1-1; D gene unclear. The V end was cut by 3 bases, the J end by 4 bases, with 12 bases between. CDR1 and CDR2 from the germline V gene are GTSNPN and SVGIG (reference sequence). The CDR3 runs 13 residues. CDR3 bases: TGTGCCTGGAGCCGGTTGAGCGGCACTGAAGCTTTCTTT. Amino acids: CAWSRLSGTEAFF.

The chain has TRBV7-9 and TRBJ2-7, with a tentative D call TRBD2 (6 bases). CDR1 is SEHNR and CDR2 is FQNEAQ in the germline V gene (reference sequence). V was clipped by 0 bases and J by 7 bases, with 16 bases between them. CDR3 length equals 15 residues. The CDR3 sequence: CASSLAMGLGGEQYF. The CDR3 coding sequence is TGTGCCAGCAGCTTAGCGATGGGTCTCGGGGGAGAGCAGTACTTC.

V and J are TRBV5-4 and TRBJ1-2; the D is unclear. Germline assignment: CDR1 SGHNT and CDR2 YYREEE (reference sequence). V shed 0 bases and J shed 4 bases, with 10 bases lying between them. The CDR3 spans 14 residues. The CDR3 here is CASSLGRDRYGYTF. The CDR3 bases are TGTGCCAGCAGCTTGGGGCGGGATCGCTATGGCTACACCTTC.

This clone has more than one count but fewer than ten. The gene calls are TRBV19 and TRBJ1-5; 8 positions match TRBD1. The V and J ends lost 5 bases and 1 base, in that order; junction bases with no gene match: 1. Germline assignment: CDR1 LNHDA and CDR2 SQIVND (reference sequence). This CDR3 has 14 amino acids. CDR3 residues: CASSRQGSNQPQHF. In DNA form, the CDR3 reads TGTGCCAGTAGTCGACAGGGGAGCAATCAGCCCCAGCATTTT.

The genes are TRBV30 and TRBJ2-7; 7 bases agree with TRBD1. J lost 8 bases, V lost 1 base, and 8 bases had no gene match. Germline loops: CDR1 GTSNPN, CDR2 SVGIG (reference sequence). This CDR3 region has 13 residues. The DNA of the CDR3 is TGTGCCTGGAGTGAAGGGACAGTTGGGAAGCAGTACTTC. Protein sequence: CAWSEGTVGKQYF.

The V and J genes are TRBV5-6 and TRBJ2-1; a weak D match, TRBD2 (6 bases). The CDR3 totals 14 residues. The V gene lost 7 bases and the J gene lost 8 bases, with 19 bases spanning the gap. Germline V gene data show CDR1 as SGHDT and CDR2 as YYEEEE. The CDR3 bases are TGTGCCAGCCTTTGGGGACTGAGGGACGATGAGCAGTTCTTC. Protein product: CASLWGLRDDEQFF. The full variable domain, completed using reference TRBV5-6 and TRBJ2-1, is DAGVTQSPTHLIKTRGQQVTLRCSPKSGHDTVSWYQQALGQGPQFIFQYYEEEERQRGNFPDRFSGHQFPNYSSELNVNALLLGDSALYLCASLWGLRDDEQFFGPGTRLTVL.

This chain joins TRBV30 and TRBJ1-5; 8 nucleotides line up with TRBD1. Losses at the gene ends were 3 bases for V and 7 bases for J; bases not matched to a gene: 11. CDR3 length: 15 amino acids. Germline-derived CDR1 and CDR2 are GTSNPN and SVGIG (reference sequence). CDR3 sequence (DNA): TGTGCCTGGAGCGCAGGGGGACAGGACCGCCAGCCCCAGCATTTT. Translating it yields CAWSAGGQDRQPQHF.

V gene TRBV2 combines with J gene TRBJ1-5; D gene uncertain. V gave up 8 bases and J gave up 2 bases, with 16 bases separating them. The germline V gene has CDR1 SNHLY and CDR2 FYNNEI. This CDR3 comprises 15 residues. The CDR3 DNA is TGTGCCAGCTGTGGGAGTAGGGTTGGCAATCAGCCCCAGCATTTT. Protein sequence: CASCGSRVGNQPQHF.

This sequence joins TRBV6-1 and TRBJ2-2; 14 bases fit TRBD2. CDR1 and CDR2 (germline): MNHNS, SASEGT. J gave up 5 bases and V 10 bases, and 6 bases lay outside the gene matches. CDR3 length: 15 amino acids. CDR3 coding DNA: TGTGCCACCGGTGGACTAGCGGGGGGAACCGGGGAGCTGTTTTTT. Translated: CATGGLAGGTGELFF.

The chain couples TRBV19 to TRBJ1-4, with D possibly being TRBD1 (6 bases). The V gene's germline CDR1 is LNHDA and CDR2 SQIVND (reference sequence). V shed 5 bases and J shed 8 bases, with 18 bases lying between them. This CDR3 region has 15 residues. CDR3 sequence reads: CASSAYRDRREKLFF. The DNA of the CDR3 is TGTGCCAGTAGTGCCTACAGGGATAGGAGGGAAAAACTGTTTTTT.

This clone was observed once. The rearrangement links TRBV4-2 to TRBJ2-7; D is unclear. The CDR3 has 14 residues. Germline-derived CDR1 and CDR2 are LGHNA and YNFKEQ. Trimming removed 3 bases from V and 6 bases from J, with 15 bases in between. This CDR3 is CASSQEQSLGEQYF. The CDR3, as DNA: TGTGCCAGCAGCCAGGAACAGTCCCTAGGCGAGCAGTACTTC.

The gene calls are TRBV30 and TRBJ1-5; D not certain. Germline V gene sequence: CDR1 GTSNPN, CDR2 SVGIG (reference sequence). Deletions cut 4 bases from V and 0 bases from J, with 16 bases between. The CDR3 loop spans 16 amino acids. CDR3 DNA: TGTGCCTGGACCAAGGGATGGGGAGATAGCAATCAGCCCCAGCATTTT. It is translated as CAWTKGWGDSNQPQHF.

The chain uses TRBV5-1 and TRBJ2-3, with 8 bases lining up with TRBD1. CDR3 length equals 15 residues. The V segment lost 4 bases and the J segment 5 bases; nucleotides outside the gene matches: 9. Germline values: CDR1 SGHRS, CDR2 YFSETQ. The CDR3 spells CASSTRAGGVDTQYF. The CDR3 DNA is TGCGCCAGCAGCACTCGGGCAGGGGGCGTAGATACGCAGTATTTT. Full variable domain (rest looked up from reference TRBV5-1 and TRBJ2-3): KAGVTQTPRYLIKTRGQQVTLSCSPISGHRSVSWYQQTPGQGLQFLFEYFSETQRNKGNFPGRFSGRQFSNSRSEMNVSTLELGDSALYLCASSTRAGGVDTQYFGPGTRLTVL.

This chain joins TRBV28 and TRBJ1-6; 7 bases line up with TRBD1. The CDR3 is 16 amino acids. From germline, CDR1 is MDHEN and CDR2 SYDVKM. With 7 bases clipped from V and 7 bases from J, the junction kept 13 bases outside the gene matches. The CDR3 region is CASIKTGILGNSPLHF. The CDR3 DNA is TGTGCCAGCATAAAGACAGGGATTCTTGGGAATTCACCCCTCCACTTT.